This passage covers 28 T cell receptor beta chains from one sample sequenced in a study of T-cell memory formation after mild COVID-19. TCRdb reprocessed the 5' RACE reads with MiXCR, giving one entry per CDR3 protein. The sample lists about 500,000 distinct CDR3 sequences; roughly 20% were seen once. The sequenced sample consisted of PBMCs or a T cell subset sorted from them (not recorded which). These receptors all stem from an adult woman who had mild COVID-19 (a few samples of this study predate the infection). Cell type and time point are not known.

The rearrangement uses TRBV2 and TRBJ1-2; D might be TRBD1 (5 bases). Germline CDR1 and CDR2: SNHLY and FYNNEI. The CDR3 length is 13 residues. Trimming took off 7 bases at V and 3 bases at J, with 12 bases between the two ends. The DNA for the CDR3 is TGTGCCAGCAATAGACAGAGTGACTATGGCTACACCTTC. This gives the protein CASNRQSDYGYTF.

This chain uses TRBV5-4 with TRBJ2-7; D is ambiguous. The V gene's germline CDR1 is SGHNT and CDR2 YYREEE (reference sequence). The CDR3 consists of 11 residues. Trimming cost V 1 base and J 8 bases, with 7 bases left between them. DNA for the CDR3: TGTGCCAGCAGCTTGTCTCGCAAGCAGTACTTC. It specifies CASSLSRKQYF.

This clonotype was counted only a few times. The CDR3 DNA sequence: TGTGCCATCAGTGAGTCGAAGCTCGTGGGCGCAGATACGCAGTATTTT. Translated: CAISESKLVGADTQYF. The chain joins TRBV10-3 to TRBJ2-3; D gene uncertain. From germline, CDR1 is ENHRY and CDR2 SYGVKD. The CDR3 is 16 amino acids. The ends were cut back, 0 bases at V and 4 bases at J, with 14 bases in the middle.

V usage is TRBV24-1 and J usage is TRBJ2-2, with TRBD1 matching over 8 bases. This CDR3 contains 14 residues. V gave up 9 bases and J gave up 4 bases; unmatched junction bases: 6. Per the germline V gene, CDR1 is KGHDR and CDR2 is SFDVKD. The CDR3 spells CATHGQGGTGELFF. In nucleotides, the CDR3 is TGTGCCACCCACGGACAGGGTGGCACCGGGGAGCTGTTTTTT.

A few counts support this clonotype. The chain employs TRBV11-2 and TRBJ1-1; TRBD1 matches at 7 bases. CDR3 length: 15 residues. J lost 5 bases, V lost 3 bases, and 9 bases had no gene match. CDR1 is SGHAT and CDR2 is FQNNGV in the germline V gene. The CDR3 DNA follows: TGTGCCAGCAGCTTCACAGGGGAGTCAAGAACTGAAGCTTTCTTT. As protein: CASSFTGESRTEAFF.

This chain joins TRBV19 and TRBJ2-7, with D perhaps TRBD2 (7 bases). Germline V gene sequence: CDR1 LNHDA, CDR2 SQIVND (reference sequence). CDR3 length equals 14 residues. V lost 0 bases and J lost 7, with 13 bases in between. CDR3 in amino acids: CASSIDRGASEQYF. For the CDR3, the DNA is TGTGCCAGTAGTATAGATCGGGGGGCGAGTGAGCAGTACTTC.

The V call is TRBV7-2, the J call TRBJ2-5; 9 nucleotides align to TRBD1. Germline loops: CDR1 SGHTA, CDR2 FQGNSA. With V trimmed by 5 bases and J by 5 bases, 9 bases remained unmatched. The CDR3 loop spans 15 amino acids. Here the CDR3 DNA reads TGTGCCAGCAGCACCAACAGGGGGCCGGAGGAGACCCAGTACTTC. Protein sequence: CASSTNRGPEETQYF.

This rearrangement joins TRBV7-9 to TRBJ2-1, with 9 bases lining up with TRBD2. CDR1 is SEHNR and CDR2 is FQNEAQ in the germline V gene (reference sequence). After removal of 5 bases from V and 1 base from J, the junction contained 9 bases not matched to a gene. The CDR3 has 17 residues. The CDR3 DNA is TGTGCCAGCAGCCCCAGGACTAGCGTACAGTCCTACAATGAGCAGTTCTTC. It encodes CASSPRTSVQSYNEQFF.

The genes are TRBV5-1 and TRBJ2-7; 10 bases agree with TRBD1. The CDR3 is made up of 17 amino acids. The V and J ends lost 0 bases and 2 bases, in that order; junction bases with no gene match: 8. The V gene's germline CDR1 is SGHRS and CDR2 YFSETQ. CDR3 residues: CASSLAPGTGVAYEQYF. The CDR3 bases are TGCGCCAGCAGCTTGGCCCCCGGGACAGGGGTTGCCTACGAGCAGTACTTC. Full variable domain (remainder filled in from reference TRBV5-1 and TRBJ2-7): KAGVTQTPRYLIKTRGQQVTLSCSPISGHRSVSWYQQTPGQGLQFLFEYFSETQRNKGNFPGRFSGRQFSNSRSEMNVSTLELGDSALYLCASSLAPGTGVAYEQYFGPGTRLTVT.

The chain couples TRBV4-2 to TRBJ2-7; tentative D call: TRBD2 (6 bases). This CDR3 has 16 amino acids. V gave up 1 base and J gave up 0 bases, with 13 bases separating them. Germline V lookup: CDR1 LGHNA, CDR2 YNFKEQ. The CDR3 is CASSQGGGLDSYEQYF. In DNA, the CDR3 is TGTGCCAGCAGCCAAGGGGGAGGTCTTGACTCCTACGAGCAGTACTTC.

This clonotype was found a few times. The chain carries TRBV29-1 and TRBJ2-3, with a tentative D call TRBD1 (6 bases). The germline V and J ends were trimmed by 6 bases and 4 bases, with 17 bases remaining between them. The germline gives CDR1 SQVTM, CDR2 ANQGSEA. The CDR3 covers 14 residues. CDR3: CSVSTGQGPDTQYF. The CDR3 nucleotides read TGCAGCGTCTCAACGGGGCAGGGGCCAGATACGCAGTATTTT.

This chain links TRBV9 with TRBJ1-1; D ambiguous. The germline V gene encodes CDR1 SGDLS and CDR2 YYNGEE. The CDR3 has 16 residues. The ends were cut back, 0 bases at V and 0 bases at J, with 12 bases in the middle. Here the CDR3 reads CASSVAPGDLNTEAFF. For the CDR3, the DNA is TGTGCCAGCAGCGTAGCCCCAGGCGACCTGAACACTGAAGCTTTCTTT.

The V gene is TRBV29-1, the J gene TRBJ1-3; D is ambiguous. In germline, CDR1 is SQVTM, CDR2 ANQGSEA. Trimming stripped 6 bases from V and 0 bases from J, with 6 bases between. CDR3 size: 12 residues. The CDR3 here is CSVGFSGNTIYF. The DNA for the CDR3 is TGCAGCGTGGGCTTCTCTGGAAACACCATATATTTT. The whole variable domain, filled in from reference TRBV29-1 and TRBJ1-3, reads SAVISQKPSRDICQRGTSLTIQCQVDSQVTMMFWYRQQPGQSLTLIATANQGSEATYESGFVIDKFPISRPNLTFSTLTVSNMSPEDSSIYLCSVGFSGNTIYFGEGSWLTVV.

This clonotype was recorded at least ten times. The chain joins TRBV6-6 to TRBJ2-2; D is perhaps TRBD2 (5 bases). V was clipped by 2 bases and J by 6 bases, with 13 bases between them. CDR3 size: 15 residues. The V gene's germline CDR1 is MNHNY and CDR2 SVGAGI (reference sequence). CDR3: CASSYEGETAGELFF. The CDR3 coding sequence is TGTGCCAGCAGTTACGAGGGAGAAACAGCCGGGGAGCTGTTTTTT.

This clonotype was observed a handful of times. This chain uses TRBV7-8 with TRBJ1-1; 8 nucleotides align to TRBD1. The V segment lost 4 bases and the J segment 4 bases; nucleotides outside the gene matches: 8. CDR3 length: 15 amino acids. CDR1 SGHVS and CDR2 FQNEAQ come from the germline V gene. In nucleotides, the CDR3 is TGTGCCAGCAGCTCCCCGACAGGGGATGGCACTGAAGCTTTCTTT. Amino acid sequence: CASSSPTGDGTEAFF.

This chain links TRBV7-8 with TRBJ2-7; D is uncertain. Per germline, CDR1 SGHVS and CDR2 FQNEAQ. V was shortened by 0 bases and J by 3 bases, with 9 bases between the two germline ends. This CDR3 has 14 amino acids. In DNA, the CDR3 is TGTGCCAGCAGCTTAGCGGGCAAGAACTACGAGCAGTACTTC. Translated: CASSLAGKNYEQYF.

CDR3 loop: CASSQAVRVGYEQYF. The CDR3 nucleotides are TGTGCCAGCAGCCAGGCGGTCCGGGTCGGCTACGAGCAGTACTTC. The chain links TRBV4-2 to TRBJ2-7; no definite D call. The germline V gene has CDR1 LGHNA and CDR2 YNFKEQ. CDR3 size: 15 residues. The V end was cut by 3 bases, the J end by 3 bases, with 15 bases between.

V and J are TRBV29-1 and TRBJ2-1; 7 bases align to TRBD1. Trimming removed 5 bases from V and 3 bases from J; junction bases left unmatched: 4. The V gene's germline CDR1 is SQVTM and CDR2 ANQGSEA. The CDR3 has 13 residues. The CDR3 nucleotides read TGCAGCGTTCGAGGGGGCCTCTACAATGAGCAGTTCTTC. Its translation: CSVRGGLYNEQFF.

This clonotype turned up a few times. This chain links TRBV7-2 with TRBJ2-5, with D tentatively TRBD1 (5 bases). The CDR3 covers 14 residues. V was trimmed by 5 bases and J by 6 bases, leaving 16 bases between them. Germline V gives CDR1 SGHTA, CDR2 FQGNSA. The CDR3 DNA is TGTGCCAGCAGCGTACAGGTTTCTTCGAAGACCCAGTACTTC. Residues: CASSVQVSSKTQYF.

This clonotype was seen a handful of times. The chain carries TRBV20-1 and TRBJ1-2, with a tentative D call TRBD1 (6 bases). Trimming pared 5 bases from V and 4 bases from J, leaving 20 bases between. The CDR3 length is 15 residues. The germline V gene has CDR1 DFQATT and CDR2 SNEGSKA (reference sequence). The CDR3 DNA reads as TGCAGTGCTTGGGTGCCGGGGGCCGGTCTCTATGGCTACACCTTC. It codes for CSAWVPGAGLYGYTF.

This clonotype was detected a few times. This chain joins TRBV28 and TRBJ2-7, with D possibly TRBD1 on 5 matching bases. This CDR3 region has 16 residues. Trimming pared 4 bases from V and 0 bases from J, leaving 16 bases between. Germline V lookup: CDR1 MDHEN, CDR2 SYDVKM. CDR3 DNA: TGTGCCAGCAGTTCTTTGGGCCAGGGTAACTCCTACGAGCAGTACTTC. Protein: CASSSLGQGNSYEQYF.

This clonotype came up many times. The V call is TRBV5-1, the J call TRBJ2-5; perhaps D is TRBD1 or TRBD2 (6 bases each). V was clipped by 0 bases and J by 5 bases, with 11 bases between them. Germline V gives CDR1 SGHRS, CDR2 YFSETQ. There are 14 residues in the CDR3. CDR3 amino acids: CASSLDPGAETQYF. The CDR3 DNA is TGCGCCAGCAGCTTGGATCCGGGGGCGGAGACCCAGTACTTC.

Notes on this clonotype: A read error may produce the germline difference seen at one junction end. The chain carries TRBV29-1 and TRBJ2-1; D possibly uses TRBD1 or TRBD2 (6 bases each). The CDR3 has 13 residues. Germline values: CDR1 SQVTM, CDR2 ANQGSEA. The CDR3 sequence: CSVHSMEQGRLLF. The CDR3 DNA sequence: TGCAGCGTCCACTCGATGGAGCAGGGGAGGCTTCTCTTC.

The chain uses TRBV4-2 and TRBJ1-2, with TRBD1 matching over 10 bases. Germline CDR1 LGHNA, CDR2 YNFKEQ. Losses at the gene ends were 3 bases for V and 3 bases for J; bases not matched to a gene: 4. This CDR3 is built from 15 residues. As DNA, the CDR3 is TGTGCCAGCAGCCAGACAGGGGGCGTTGACTATGGCTACACCTTC. It translates to CASSQTGGVDYGYTF.

This clonotype has just a few counts. The CDR3 DNA sequence: TGTGCCACCAGCTCGTCTGGACCGACCTACGAGCAGTACTTC. Translated: CATSSSGPTYEQYF. The V gene is TRBV15, the J gene TRBJ2-7; D ambiguous. Germline V gives CDR1 LNHNV, CDR2 YYDKDF (reference sequence). This CDR3 spans 14 amino acids. Trimming left V 5 bases short and J 2 bases short, with 13 bases between.

This clonotype was picked up many times. The chain recombines TRBV7-2 with TRBJ2-6, with D maybe TRBD2 (6 bases). CDR1 SGHTA and CDR2 FQGNSA come from the germline V gene. Trimming removed 5 bases at V and 0 bases at J, with 14 bases between. The CDR3 covers 17 residues. The CDR3 sequence is CASSGGRVSSGANVLTF. Written as DNA, the CDR3 is TGTGCCAGCAGCGGGGGGAGAGTAAGCTCTGGGGCCAACGTCCTGACTTTC.

The chain employs TRBV6-2 or TRBV6-3 and TRBJ2-1; the D is unclear. This CDR3 contains 14 residues. V was trimmed by 7 bases and J by 3 bases, leaving 13 bases between them. Germline CDR1 reads MNHEY; CDR2 reads SVGEGT. CDR3 sequence reads: CASTQTPNYNEQFF. CDR3 nucleotides: TGTGCCAGCACCCAAACCCCCAACTACAATGAGCAGTTCTTC.

This chain links TRBV2 with TRBJ1-6, with TRBD1 matching over 9 bases. Germline V gene lookup returns CDR1 SNHLY and CDR2 FYNNEI. After removal of 4 bases from V and 6 bases from J, the junction contained 7 bases not matched to a gene. The CDR3 totals 16 residues. CDR3 in DNA: TGTGCCAGCAGTGTCCCCGGGACAGGGCTTAATTCACCCCTCCACTTT. Translation gives CASSVPGTGLNSPLHF.